The 14 T cell receptor beta chains below were found in one sample sequenced in a study of blood T cell repertoires in COVID-19. Only in-frame clones appear in the TCRdb table, and some are missing; sequencing was by immunoSEQ multiplex PCR. The profile shows approximately 170,000 clones, under 80% of them singletons. Sequenced material: peripheral blood. The receptors here all came from an elderly woman with acute or convalescent COVID-19.

The genes are TRBV24-1 and TRBJ2-4, with TRBD1 matching 9 bases. V shed 7 bases and J 0 bases; nucleotides not matched to a gene: 12. CDR3 length: 18 residues. Per germline, CDR1 KGHDR and CDR2 SFDVKD. Written as DNA, the CDR3 is TGTGCCACCAGCTCACAGGGGGCTGAAGTAATAGCCAAAAACATTCAGTACTTC. Translated, it gives CATSSQGAEVIAKNIQYF.

This clone turned up a few times. The DNA for the CDR3 is TGTGCCAGCAGGAGGGAAGGAATGAACACTGAAGCTTTCTTT. This encodes CASRREGMNTEAFF. The genes are TRBV6-4 and TRBJ1-1; no clear D. Germline values: CDR1 MRHNA, CDR2 SNTAGT. The CDR3 contains 14 residues. V shed 6 bases and J shed 0 bases, with 11 bases lying between them.

V is TRBV5-4 and J is TRBJ2-7; D unclear. V was clipped by 3 bases and J by 3 bases, with 4 bases between them. Germline V gene sequence: CDR1 SGHNT, CDR2 YYREEE (reference sequence). This CDR3 comprises 11 residues. CDR3 residues: CASSSNYEQYF. The CDR3, as DNA: TGTGCCAGCAGCTCAAACTACGAGCAGTACTTC.

This clone was counted only a few times. This chain connects TRBV19 to TRBJ2-3, with 7 positions matching TRBD2. The J segment lost 0 bases and the V segment lost 5 bases, leaving 5 bases of the junction unmatched. The CDR3 loop spans 15 amino acids. Per the germline V gene, CDR1 is LNHDA and CDR2 is SQIVND (reference sequence). CDR3 in amino acids: CASSPTSASTDTQYF. CDR3 sequence (DNA): TGTGCCAGTAGTCCAACTAGCGCCAGCACAGATACGCAGTATTTT. Variable domain in full (rest from reference TRBV19 and TRBJ2-3): DGGITQSPKYLFRKEGQNVTLSCEQNLNHDAMYWYRQDPGQGLRLIYYSQIVNDFQKGDIAEGYSVSREKKESFPLTVTSAQKNPTAFYLCASSPTSASTDTQYFGPGTRLTVL.

The chain carries TRBV7-8 and TRBJ1-2, with D uncertain. The length of the CDR3 is 13 residues. The germline gives CDR1 SGHVS, CDR2 FQNEAQ. V dropped 0 bases and J dropped 7 bases, with 9 bases sitting between them. CDR3 amino acids: CASSLARESGYTF. The DNA of the CDR3 is TGTGCCAGCAGCTTAGCCCGGGAGAGTGGCTACACCTTC. The full variable domain, rest sourced from reference TRBV7-8 and TRBJ1-2, is GAGVSQSPRYKVAKRGQDVALRCDPISGHVSLFWYQQALGQGPEFLTYFQNEAQLDKSGLPSDRFFAERPEGSVSTLKIQRTQQEDSAVYLCASSLARESGYTFGSGTRLTVV.

The chain joins TRBV9 to TRBJ2-2; 8 nucleotides align to TRBD2. The CDR3 sequence is 16 residues long. Unmatched junction bases numbered 3, after V lost 0 bases and J lost 2 bases. From germline, CDR1 is SGDLS and CDR2 YYNGEE. The CDR3 protein is CASSVAVAGNTGELFF. CDR3 sequence (DNA): TGTGCCAGCAGCGTAGCGGTAGCGGGAAACACCGGGGAGCTGTTTTTT.

The J gene is TRBJ2-3, the V gene TRBV7-9, with 11 bases lining up with TRBD2. The CDR3 sequence is 14 residues long. Germline V CDR1 and CDR2: SEHNR, FQNEAQ (reference sequence). Germline trimming cut 6 bases from V and 6 bases from J; bases unmatched to any gene: 5. The CDR3: CASSPGTSGDTQYF. The CDR3 DNA is TGTGCCAGCAGTCCCGGGACTAGCGGTGATACGCAGTATTTT.

The chain couples TRBV7-9 to TRBJ2-7; D call uncertain. Looked up from germline, CDR1 is SEHNR and CDR2 is FQNEAQ (reference sequence). This CDR3 is 13 amino acids long. Trimming stripped 5 bases from V and 1 base from J, with 9 bases between. CDR3 DNA: TGTGCCAGCAGCCCCTTCAGGTCCTACGAGCAGTACTTC. This translates into CASSPFRSYEQYF.

The genes are TRBV29-1 and TRBJ1-1; D perhaps matches TRBD1 (5 bases). The germline V gene has CDR1 SQVTM and CDR2 ANQGSEA. The CDR3 has 12 residues. The V end was cut by 6 bases, the J end by 1 base, with 9 bases between. The CDR3 nucleotides read TGCAGCGTAGAGCAGGGGAACACTGAAGCTTTCTTT. Residues: CSVEQGNTEAFF.

Here the CDR3 reads CASSQDVGNQPQHF. As DNA, the CDR3 is TGCGCCAGCAGCCAAGATGTAGGCAATCAGCCCCAGCATTTT. This chain connects TRBV4-3 to TRBJ1-5; D is ambiguous. The CDR3 is 14 amino acids. Germline V gives CDR1 LGHNA, CDR2 YSLEER. V lost 0 bases, J lost 2 bases, and 5 bases lay in between.

This clone was seen just once. The rearrangement links TRBV20-1 to TRBJ1-3, with TRBD1 as a possible D gene (5 bases). Germline CDR1 DFQATT, CDR2 SNEGSKA (reference sequence). CDR3 size: 11 residues. CDR3 DNA: TGCGGCTGGGGCCTAGGAAACACCATATATTTT. It is translated as CGWGLGNTIYF.

This sequence joins TRBV3-1 (or the pseudogene TRBV3-2) and TRBJ2-2; D remains unclear. Looked up from germline, CDR1 is LGHDT and CDR2 is YNNKEL (reference sequence). Trimming shortened V by 1 base and J by 2 bases, and 5 bases separated the two germline ends. The CDR3 spans 14 residues. CDR3 sequence (DNA): TGTGCCAGCAGCCAAGGCGGTAACACCGGGGAGCTGTTTTTT. Translated, it gives CASSQGGNTGELFF.

The chain carries TRBV6-2 or TRBV6-3 and TRBJ2-3; no reliable D call. The V gene lost 0 bases and the J gene lost 0 bases, with 13 bases spanning the gap. Germline V gene data show CDR1 as MNHEY and CDR2 as SVGEGT. The CDR3 runs to 17 residues. The CDR3: CASSYSVGLGSTDTQYF. CDR3 DNA: TGTGCCAGCAGTTACTCGGTCGGTCTAGGTAGCACAGATACGCAGTATTTT.

The chain carries TRBV2 and TRBJ2-7, with D tentatively TRBD2 (5 bases). The V gene's germline CDR1 is SNHLY and CDR2 FYNNEI. The CDR3 runs 15 residues. V shed 8 bases and J shed 3 bases, with 20 bases lying between them. The CDR3 sequence is CASGLTLQIFYEQYF. In nucleotides, the CDR3 is TGTGCCAGCGGACTGACACTCCAGATCTTCTACGAGCAGTACTTC.